The 19 T cell receptor beta chains below were found in one sample sequenced in a study of Ad26.COV2.S vaccination and SARS-CoV-2 variants. Regarding treatment: over 15 received Ad26.COV2.S at low or high dose, single or two shots; a few received placebo; per-sample allocation not given. On day 63 after the first injection, vaccine and placebo recipients gave samples. Generated by immunoSEQ multiplex PCR, the TCRdb table keeps only in-frame clones and is missing some. The sample holds fewer than 400,000 clones; about 82% are singletons and the top ten take about 2.1%. Material: peripheral blood, obtained in a trial of Ad26.COV2.S vaccine versus placebo. The receptors here all came from a person aged 18-65 years who received the Ad26.COV2.S COVID-19 vaccine or a placebo.

This chain joins TRBV5-1 and TRBJ2-2, with TRBD1 matching over 7 bases. The germline V gene has CDR1 SGHRS and CDR2 YFSETQ. Losses at the gene ends were 4 bases for V and 0 bases for J; bases not matched to a gene: 9. The CDR3 consists of 17 residues. The CDR3 DNA sequence: TGCGCCAGCAGCGGGGGACAGAGGAGCTCGAACACCGGGGAGCTGTTTTTT. Translated, it gives CASSGGQRSSNTGELFF. The entire variable domain, with the rest obtained from reference TRBV5-1 and TRBJ2-2, is as follows: KAGVTQTPRYLIKTRGQQVTLSCSPISGHRSVSWYQQTPGQGLQFLFEYFSETQRNKGNFPGRFSGRQFSNSRSEMNVSTLELGDSALYLCASSGGQRSSNTGELFFGEGSRLTVL.

This chain links TRBV2 with TRBJ2-1; D might be TRBD2 (6 bases). Trimming stripped 6 bases from V and 9 bases from J, with 15 bases between. Germline V gene data show CDR1 as SNHLY and CDR2 as FYNNEI. This CDR3 region has 13 residues. The CDR3: CASSVTSLGEQFF. The CDR3 DNA is TGTGCCAGCAGCGTGACTAGTTTGGGTGAGCAGTTCTTC.

The chain links TRBV10-3 to TRBJ2-4; the D gene is possibly TRBD2 (5 bases). Germline CDR1 reads ENHRY; CDR2 reads SYGVKD. The CDR3 runs 19 residues. V was clipped by 2 bases and J by 1 base, with 21 bases between them. CDR3 in DNA: TGTGCCATCAGTGAGAAAAGGGATCTACTGTCGGGGGCCAAAAACATTCAGTACTTC. It yields the protein CAISEKRDLLSGAKNIQYF.

The chain employs TRBV6-1 and TRBJ2-1; 7 bases map to TRBD2. From germline, CDR1 is MNHNS and CDR2 SASEGT. Germline trimming cut 1 base from V and 1 base from J; bases unmatched to any gene: 4. The CDR3 has 16 residues. The CDR3 is CASSEEDGGSYNEQFF. CDR3 nucleotides: TGTGCCAGCAGTGAAGAGGACGGGGGGTCCTACAATGAGCAGTTCTTC.

The sample holds a few counts of this clone. The V and J genes are TRBV6-1 and TRBJ1-3; maybe TRBD1 (5 bases). V lost 0 bases and J 1 base, leaving 7 bases between the germline ends. The V gene's germline CDR1 is MNHNS and CDR2 SASEGT. This CDR3 has 15 residues. In DNA, the CDR3 is TGTGCCAGCAGTGAAGCGTGGGGGTCTGGAAACACCATATATTTT. It specifies CASSEAWGSGNTIYF.

The genes are TRBV4-1 and TRBJ1-1; 7 bases fit TRBD1. The CDR3 is 12 amino acids. Germline-derived CDR1 and CDR2 are MGHRA and YSYEKL. Unmatched junction bases numbered 7, after V lost 4 bases and J lost 11 bases. The chain's CDR3 is CASSRRPGQAFF. For the CDR3, the DNA is TGCGCCAGCAGCCGACGTCCGGGACAGGCTTTCTTT.

The chain joins TRBV2 to TRBJ1-1, with D maybe TRBD1 (6 bases). CDR1 is SNHLY, CDR2 FYNNEI, per germline. The CDR3 runs 14 residues. Trimming stripped 2 bases from V and 5 bases from J, with 12 bases between. This CDR3 is CASSEQGPRTEAFF. For the CDR3, the DNA is TGTGCCAGCAGTGAACAGGGGCCCCGTACTGAAGCTTTCTTT.

J is TRBJ1-5 and V is TRBV19; D gene uncertain. V was shortened by 3 bases and J by 2 bases, with 5 bases between the two germline ends. This CDR3 is 13 amino acids long. Germline CDR1 is LNHDA and CDR2 is SQIVND (reference sequence). The CDR3 is CASSIRRNQPQHF. The CDR3 coding sequence is TGTGCCAGTAGTATCCGCCGCAATCAGCCCCAGCATTTT. Full variable domain (missing parts from reference TRBV19 and TRBJ1-5): DGGITQSPKYLFRKEGQNVTLSCEQNLNHDAMYWYRQDPGQGLRLIYYSQIVNDFQKGDIAEGYSVSREKKESFPLTVTSAQKNPTAFYLCASSIRRNQPQHFGDGTRLSIL.

The chain recombines TRBV11-3 with TRBJ2-2; perhaps TRBD1 as D (6 bases). The V and J ends lost 5 bases and 1 base respectively, with 14 bases between them. The germline CDR1 and CDR2 sequences are SGHNT and YENEEA. The CDR3 consists of 16 residues. The CDR3 DNA reads TGTGCCAGCAGCCTCAACAGGGTTTGGAACACCGGGGAGCTGTTTTTT. Its protein is CASSLNRVWNTGELFF.

The chain uses TRBV9 and TRBJ1-2, with 9 positions matching TRBD1. The CDR3 length is 14 residues. Germline V lookup: CDR1 SGDLS, CDR2 YYNGEE. Unmatched junction bases numbered 5, after V lost 4 bases and J lost 4 bases. CDR3 bases: TGTGCCAGCAGCCCACGGACAGGGGTCTATGGCTACACCTTC. This translates into CASSPRTGVYGYTF.

The chain is built from TRBV5-1 and TRBJ1-1; D ambiguous. CDR3 length: 15 residues. Trimming removed 1 base at V and 1 base at J, with 11 bases between. Germline V gene data show CDR1 as SGHRS and CDR2 as YFSETQ. The CDR3 nucleotides read TGCGCCAGCAGCTTGAGGGTCGCTTCGAACACTGAAGCTTTCTTT. Protein: CASSLRVASNTEAFF.

This chain links TRBV28 with TRBJ1-6; unclear D gene. The CDR3 length is 16 residues. V dropped 4 bases and J dropped 7 bases, with 17 bases sitting between them. In germline, CDR1 is MDHEN, CDR2 SYDVKM. The CDR3 bases are TGTGCCAGCAGTTCAATGAGGGTGGCGGGGAATTCACCCCTCCACTTT. It specifies CASSSMRVAGNSPLHF.

J is TRBJ2-3 and V is TRBV19, with D perhaps TRBD2 (5 bases). The V end lost 6 bases, the J end lost 2 bases, and 12 bases lay between the germline ends. Germline assignment: CDR1 LNHDA and CDR2 SQIVND (reference sequence). This CDR3 is 14 amino acids long. The CDR3 bases are TGTGCCAGTAGGGAGGCCTACCCCACAGATACGCAGTATTTT. Translated, it gives CASREAYPTDTQYF.

The chain is built from TRBV3-1 (or the pseudogene TRBV3-2) and TRBJ1-3; no clear D. The CDR3 runs 15 residues. Trimming removed 1 base from V and 0 bases from J, with 7 bases in between. The germline V gene encodes CDR1 LGHDT and CDR2 YNNKEL (reference sequence). The CDR3 loop reads CASSQGRVSGNTIYF. CDR3 in DNA: TGTGCCAGCAGCCAAGGGAGGGTCTCTGGAAACACCATATATTTT.

With regard to this clone: Other DNA sequences in this sample translate to the same CDR3. This chain links TRBV5-1 with TRBJ2-7, with a weak D call TRBD1 (6 bases). CDR3 size: 14 residues. Between the trimmed V and J ends, which lost 0 bases and 3 bases, there was a span of 10 bases. The germline CDR1 and CDR2 sequences are SGHRS and YFSETQ. The CDR3 sequence is CASSLGGGSYEQYF. In DNA, the CDR3 is TGCGCCAGCAGCTTGGGAGGGGGTAGCTACGAGCAGTACTTC. Full variable domain (missing parts from reference TRBV5-1 and TRBJ2-7): KAGVTQTPRYLIKTRGQQVTLSCSPISGHRSVSWYQQTPGQGLQFLFEYFSETQRNKGNFPGRFSGRQFSNSRSEMNVSTLELGDSALYLCASSLGGGSYEQYFGPGTRLTVT.

V is TRBV5-4 and J is TRBJ2-2; D might be TRBD1 or TRBD2, each matching 5 bases. Deletions cut 1 base from V and 1 base from J, with 11 bases between. The germline V gene has CDR1 SGHNT and CDR2 YYREEE (reference sequence). This CDR3 is built from 16 residues. CDR3 residues: CASSLKGTGNTGELFF. CDR3 DNA: TGTGCCAGCAGCTTGAAAGGGACGGGGAACACCGGGGAGCTGTTTTTT.

The V and J genes are TRBV6-4 and TRBJ1-2; 7 bases line up with TRBD1. Trimming cost V 6 bases and J 6 bases; bases outside gene matches: 7. Germline assignment: CDR1 MRHNA and CDR2 SNTAGT. The CDR3 covers 13 residues. This CDR3 reads CASSPTGADGYTF. The CDR3, as DNA: TGTGCCAGCAGCCCTACAGGGGCTGATGGCTACACCTTC.

This chain links TRBV5-4 with TRBJ2-7; D may be TRBD2 (6 bases). The length of the CDR3 is 14 residues. V dropped 0 bases and J dropped 4 bases, with 11 bases sitting between them. Germline CDR1 is SGHNT and CDR2 is YYREEE (reference sequence). The CDR3 DNA is TGTGCCAGCAGCTTGGACGGGGGACGGTACGAGCAGTACTTC. Translating gives CASSLDGGRYEQYF.

The CDR3 DNA sequence: TGTGCCAGCAGCCAGACAGGGCGAGTTAACTATGGCTACACCTTC. This gives the protein CASSQTGRVNYGYTF. The chain is built from TRBV14 and TRBJ1-2; 7 nucleotides agree with TRBD1. CDR1 and CDR2 (germline): SGHDN, FVKESK. Trimming took 3 bases from V and 1 from J; bases not matched to a gene: 5. The CDR3 spans 15 residues.